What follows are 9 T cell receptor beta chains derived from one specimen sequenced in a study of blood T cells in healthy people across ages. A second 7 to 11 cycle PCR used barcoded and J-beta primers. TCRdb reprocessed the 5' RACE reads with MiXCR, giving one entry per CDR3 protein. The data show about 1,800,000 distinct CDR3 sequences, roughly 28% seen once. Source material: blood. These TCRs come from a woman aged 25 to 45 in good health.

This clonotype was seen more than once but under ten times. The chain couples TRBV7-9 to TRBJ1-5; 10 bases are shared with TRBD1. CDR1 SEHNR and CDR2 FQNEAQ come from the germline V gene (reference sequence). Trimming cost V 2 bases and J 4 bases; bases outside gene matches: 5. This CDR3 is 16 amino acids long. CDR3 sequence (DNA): TGTGCCAGCAGCTTATGGACAGGGGGAGGGAATCAGCCCCAGCATTTT. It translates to CASSLWTGGGNQPQHF. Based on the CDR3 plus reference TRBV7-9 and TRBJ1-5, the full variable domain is DTGVSQNPRHKITKRGQNVTFRCDPISEHNRLYWYRQTLGQGPEFLTYFQNEAQLEKSRLLSDRFSAERPKGSFSTLEIQRTEQGDSAMYLCASSLWTGGGNQPQHFGDGTRLSIL.

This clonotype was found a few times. CDR3 residues: CASARDRQHYNEQFF. CDR3 in DNA: TGTGCTAGTGCCCGGGACAGGCAACATTACAATGAGCAGTTCTTC. The gene calls are TRBV12-5 and TRBJ2-1; 8 bases are a match to TRBD1. The CDR3 is 15 residues long. V gave up 7 bases and J gave up 4 bases; unmatched junction bases: 9. Germline V CDR1 and CDR2: LGHNT, FRNRAP.

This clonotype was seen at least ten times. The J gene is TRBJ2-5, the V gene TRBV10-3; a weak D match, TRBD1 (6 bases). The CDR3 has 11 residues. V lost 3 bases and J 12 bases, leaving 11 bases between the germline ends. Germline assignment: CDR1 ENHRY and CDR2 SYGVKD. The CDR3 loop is CAISDGQNKYF. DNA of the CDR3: TGTGCCATCAGTGATGGACAGAACAAGTACTTC.

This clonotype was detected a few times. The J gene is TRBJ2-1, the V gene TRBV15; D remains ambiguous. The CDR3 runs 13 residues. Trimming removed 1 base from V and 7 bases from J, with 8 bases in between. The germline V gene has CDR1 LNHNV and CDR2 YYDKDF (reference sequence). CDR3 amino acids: CATSRGLTNEQFF. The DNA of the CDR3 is TGTGCCACCAGCAGAGGACTGACAAATGAGCAGTTCTTC.

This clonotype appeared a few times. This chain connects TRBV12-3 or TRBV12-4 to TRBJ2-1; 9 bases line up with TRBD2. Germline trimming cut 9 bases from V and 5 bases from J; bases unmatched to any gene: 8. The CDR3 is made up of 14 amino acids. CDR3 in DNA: TGTGCCAGTACGACGACTAGCGGCCACAATGAGCAGTTCTTC. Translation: CASTTTSGHNEQFF.

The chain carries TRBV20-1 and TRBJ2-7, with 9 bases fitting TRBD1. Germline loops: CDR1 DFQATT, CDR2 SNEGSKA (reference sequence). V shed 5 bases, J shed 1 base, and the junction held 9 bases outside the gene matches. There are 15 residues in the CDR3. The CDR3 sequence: CSADPGQGSSYEQYF. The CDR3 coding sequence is TGCAGTGCTGACCCGGGACAGGGTAGTTCCTACGAGCAGTACTTC.

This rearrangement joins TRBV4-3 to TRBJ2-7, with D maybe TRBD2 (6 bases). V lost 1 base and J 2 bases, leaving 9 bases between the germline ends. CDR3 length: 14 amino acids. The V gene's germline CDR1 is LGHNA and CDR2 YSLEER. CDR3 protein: CASSQAGETYEQYF. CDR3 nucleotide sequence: TGCGCCAGCAGCCAAGCGGGGGAAACCTACGAGCAGTACTTC.

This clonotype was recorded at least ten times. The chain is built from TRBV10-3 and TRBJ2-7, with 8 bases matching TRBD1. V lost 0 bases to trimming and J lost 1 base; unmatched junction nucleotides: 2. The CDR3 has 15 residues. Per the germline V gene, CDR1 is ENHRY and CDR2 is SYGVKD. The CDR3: CAISESRTGSYEQYF. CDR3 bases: TGTGCCATCAGTGAGTCGAGGACAGGGTCCTACGAGCAGTACTTC.

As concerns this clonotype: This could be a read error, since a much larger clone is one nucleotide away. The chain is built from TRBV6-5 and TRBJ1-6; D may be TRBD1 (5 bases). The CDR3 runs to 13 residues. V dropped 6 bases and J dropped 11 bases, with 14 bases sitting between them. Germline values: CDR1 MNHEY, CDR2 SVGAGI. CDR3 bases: TGTGCCAGCAGCCAGAAATGGGGACCACCCCTCCACTTT. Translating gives CASSQKWGPPLHF.